These 11 T cell receptor beta chains were all obtained from the same sample, sequenced in a study of T-cell reconstitution after alpha-beta-depleted transplantation in children. Unique molecular identifiers were incorporated during preparation of the TCRbeta library. One entry per CDR3 protein results from TCRdb running MiXCR on the PCR reads. The sample holds a few hundred thousand distinct CDR3 sequences, 16% seen once. The material was PBMCs, mostly from graft donor cells, obtained 360 days after TCRalphabeta/CD19-depleted stem cell transplant. The receptor set was obtained from a boy in the first two years of life who had a stem cell transplant for Wiskott-Aldrich syndrome, so the T cells may come from the graft donor.

This clonotype was seen repeatedly, ten times or more. The chain employs TRBV12-3 or TRBV12-4 and TRBJ1-6; maybe TRBD1 (5 bases). This CDR3 spans 14 amino acids. V was shortened by 3 bases and J by 9 bases, with 12 bases between the two germline ends. DNA for the CDR3: TGTGCCAGCAGTTTCCGGGACTTAGGTTCACCCCTCCACTTT. Translation: CASSFRDLGSPLHF.

This clonotype was seen a handful of times. The rearrangement links TRBV29-1 to TRBJ2-5; maybe TRBD2 (6 bases). CDR1 is SQVTM and CDR2 is ANQGSEA in the germline V gene. This CDR3 contains 15 residues. Between the trimmed V and J ends, which lost 0 bases and 0 bases, there was a span of 11 bases. The CDR3 DNA sequence: TGCAGCGTTGAAGATTGGTCGGGAGACCAAGAGACCCAGTACTTC. Its translation: CSVEDWSGDQETQYF.

The V and J genes are TRBV7-9 and TRBJ2-1; TRBD2 is a possible D gene (5 bases). CDR3 size: 16 residues. CDR1 and CDR2 from the germline V gene are SEHNR and FQNEAQ (reference sequence). The ends were cut back, 2 bases at V and 3 bases at J, with 14 bases in the middle. The CDR3 DNA sequence: TGTGCCAGCAGCTTAATGCGAGGGCCTGGCTACAATGAGCAGTTCTTC. It yields the protein CASSLMRGPGYNEQFF.

This clonotype was detected only a few times. V is TRBV20-1 and J is TRBJ2-3; possible D gene TRBD1, 6 bases. The CDR3 length is 15 residues. The V and J ends lost 7 bases and 4 bases respectively, with 21 bases between them. Germline CDR1 reads DFQATT; CDR2 reads SNEGSKA (reference sequence). The CDR3 DNA follows: TGCAGTGTTATGTGGTGGGGGCCAATCCCAGATACGCAGTATTTT. This codes for CSVMWWGPIPDTQYF.

This clonotype appeared a few times. V gene TRBV12-3 or TRBV12-4 combines with J gene TRBJ2-7; D may be TRBD1 (6 bases). V gave up 5 bases and J gave up 1 base, with 18 bases separating them. This CDR3 has 16 amino acids. CDR3 protein: CASSPIGQGPSYEQYF. The CDR3 DNA reads TGTGCCAGCAGTCCCATAGGGCAGGGGCCTTCCTACGAGCAGTACTTC.

The chain recombines TRBV12-3 or TRBV12-4 with TRBJ2-6; 11 bases agree with TRBD1. The CDR3 loop spans 18 amino acids. V trimming: 7 bases; J trimming: 3 bases; junction bases outside the gene matches: 11. The CDR3 DNA follows: TGTGCCAGCACCTGGGACAGGGGGAGAGTAAATGGGGCCAACGTCCTGACTTTC. Its protein product is CASTWDRGRVNGANVLTF.

The gene calls are TRBV5-4 and TRBJ2-3; D is possibly TRBD1 (5 bases). With 5 bases removed from V and 2 bases from J, the gap between germline ends came to 21 bases. CDR3 length: 17 residues. CDR1 and CDR2 (germline): SGHNT, YYREEE (reference sequence). CDR3 sequence (DNA): TGTGCCAGCAGAAGCTCGGGTGACAGTTACCACACAGATACGCAGTATTTT. This gives the protein CASRSSGDSYHTDTQYF.

This clonotype was recorded a few times. In nucleotides, the CDR3 is TGTGCCAGCAGTTACTCAGGGGGGGAAAGGGGCAATGAGCAGTTCTTC. Translating it yields CASSYSGGERGNEQFF. The V call is TRBV6-2 or TRBV6-3, the J call TRBJ2-1; D is perhaps TRBD2 (7 bases). Germline CDR1 MNHEY, CDR2 SVGEGT. The CDR3 runs to 16 residues. V lost 0 bases and J 6 bases, leaving 15 bases between the germline ends.

V is TRBV3-1 and J is TRBJ2-2; D perhaps matches TRBD1 (5 bases). This CDR3 comprises 14 residues. Between the trimmed V and J ends, which lost 1 base and 6 bases, there was a span of 9 bases. The germline gives CDR1 LGHDT, CDR2 YNNKEL (reference sequence). The CDR3 reads CASSQVTVAGELFF. The CDR3 DNA follows: TGTGCCAGCAGCCAAGTGACAGTTGCCGGGGAGCTGTTTTTT. The entire variable domain, with the rest obtained from reference TRBV3-1 and TRBJ2-2, is as follows: DTAVSQTPKYLVTQMGNDKSIKCEQNLGHDTMYWYKQDSKKFLKIMFSYNNKELIINETVPNRFSPKSPDKAHLNLHINSLELGDSAVYFCASSQVTVAGELFFGEGSRLTVL.

The chain combines TRBV10-3 with TRBJ2-6; D could derive from TRBD1 or TRBD2 (6 bases each). V was clipped by 8 bases and J by 0 bases, with 14 bases between them. The CDR3 extends over 16 amino acids. In germline, CDR1 is ENHRY, CDR2 SYGVKD. Here the CDR3 DNA reads TGTGCCATCGGAGGGGGGCCCCCCTCTGGGGCCAACGTCCTGACTTTC. It specifies CAIGGGPPSGANVLTF.

This clonotype was seen at least ten times. At one boundary the junction diverges from the germline segment, which might be a read error. The chain employs TRBV10-2 and TRBJ2-2, with TRBD2 matching over 10 bases. Per the germline V gene, CDR1 is WSHSY and CDR2 is SAAADI. The CDR3 runs 15 residues. CDR3 DNA: TGCGCCGGCAGATTAGCGGGGGGTCCCACCGGGGAGCTGTTTTTT. Encoded protein: CAGRLAGGPTGELFF.